The 19 T cell receptor beta chains given below trace back to one sample, sequenced in a study of a mutant IDH1 vaccine in newly diagnosed glioma. TCRdb keeps only in-frame clones here, not all; method: immunoSEQ multiplex PCR. In the table there are 25,000 to 35,000 clones, around 81% of which are singletons. The time point denotes: week 47, end of study. The investigators gave 300 ug of mutant IDH1 20-mer peptide in each vaccine dose, together with topical imiquimod. What these receptors recognize is not known. Material: PBMCs, obtained from a glioma patient whose treatment included an IDH1 peptide vaccine. The receptors were sampled from a man younger than 45 with glioma.

The chain is built from TRBV5-1 and TRBJ1-4; TRBD1 agrees at 9 bases. Germline V CDR1 and CDR2: SGHRS, YFSETQ. V shed 0 bases and J 3 bases; nucleotides not matched to a gene: 0. The CDR3 has 15 residues. The CDR3 loop is CASSLGTGANEKLFF. CDR3 DNA sequence: TGCGCCAGCAGCTTGGGGACAGGGGCTAATGAAAAACTGTTTTTT.

The rearrangement links TRBV5-6 to TRBJ2-3; perhaps TRBD1 as D (6 bases). The CDR3 is 14 amino acids. CDR1 and CDR2 (germline): SGHDT, YYEEEE. V was shortened by 1 base and J by 6 bases, with 12 bases between the two germline ends. DNA for the CDR3: TGTGCCAGCAGCTTGCAGGGGCCCGCGGATACGCAGTATTTT. As protein: CASSLQGPADTQYF.

The rearrangement joins TRBV7-2 to TRBJ2-7; 10 bases map to TRBD2. With 2 bases clipped from V and 4 bases from J, the junction kept 8 bases outside the gene matches. The CDR3 is made up of 16 amino acids. Germline lookup yields CDR1 SGHTA and CDR2 FQGNSA. In nucleotides, the CDR3 is TGTGCCAGCAGCTTAATGCTAGCGGGAGTAGGTTACGAGCAGTACTTC. Translation: CASSLMLAGVGYEQYF.

DNA of the CDR3: TGTGCCAGCAGTGTCCACACAGCCCGGAGAAGAGATACGCAGTATTTT. Translation: CASSVHTARRRDTQYF. This rearrangement joins TRBV2 to TRBJ2-3; D remains unclear. The CDR3 sequence is 16 residues long. Trimming removed 4 bases at V and 5 bases at J, with 19 bases between. Germline V gene data show CDR1 as SNHLY and CDR2 as FYNNEI.

The chain carries TRBV29-1 and TRBJ2-1, with 7 nucleotides matching TRBD2. The germline V gene encodes CDR1 SQVTM and CDR2 ANQGSEA. V lost 5 bases and J lost 8; bases outside the gene matches: 9. This CDR3 comprises 13 residues. In DNA, the CDR3 is TGCAGCGTTTACGCGGGAGTTTATGATGAGCAGTTCTTC. Encoded protein: CSVYAGVYDEQFF.

The chain couples TRBV19 to TRBJ2-3, with 11 bases fitting TRBD2. V was clipped by 6 bases and J by 7 bases; unmatched bases: 9. Germline loops: CDR1 LNHDA, CDR2 SQIVND (reference sequence). The CDR3 has 15 amino acids. The CDR3 bases are TGTGCCAGTAGCAGGATAGCGGGGGGGCCTTATACGCAGTATTTT. This codes for CASSRIAGGPYTQYF.

This clone was picked up a small number of times. This rearrangement joins TRBV10-1 to TRBJ1-1; weak D call: TRBD1 (6 bases). Trimming took 8 bases from V and 1 from J, leaving 11 bases between them. From germline, CDR1 is WNHNN and CDR2 SYGVQD (reference sequence). This CDR3 has 13 amino acids. The CDR3 nucleotides read TGCGCCAGCGGGACATCTGGGAACACTGAAGCTTTCTTT. Amino acid sequence: CASGTSGNTEAFF.

The chain combines TRBV5-6 with TRBJ2-6; D unclear. The germline V and J ends were trimmed by 0 bases and 0 bases, with 4 bases remaining between them. CDR3 length: 15 amino acids. Germline V lookup: CDR1 SGHDT, CDR2 YYEEEE. CDR3 bases: TGTGCCAGCAGCTTGGGACCCTCTGGGGCCAACGTCCTGACTTTC. Translated, it gives CASSLGPSGANVLTF.

The chain carries TRBV6-5 and TRBJ2-5; D remains unclear. Per germline, CDR1 MNHEY and CDR2 SVGAGI. Trimming took 3 bases from V and 1 from J, leaving 9 bases between them. This CDR3 comprises 14 residues. CDR3 sequence (DNA): TGTGCCAGCAGTTATAACGGATTCCAAGAGACCCAGTACTTC. Amino acids: CASSYNGFQETQYF.

This chain connects TRBV5-1 to TRBJ1-4; D uncertain. Germline CDR1 is SGHRS and CDR2 is YFSETQ. The CDR3 runs to 16 residues. The ends were cut back, 0 bases at V and 4 bases at J, with 13 bases in the middle. CDR3 DNA sequence: TGCGCCAGCAGCTTGGGGATCGGCAGAGATAATGAAAAACTGTTTTTT. Protein: CASSLGIGRDNEKLFF. The full variable domain, with the rest looked up from reference TRBV5-1 and TRBJ1-4, is KAGVTQTPRYLIKTRGQQVTLSCSPISGHRSVSWYQQTPGQGLQFLFEYFSETQRNKGNFPGRFSGRQFSNSRSEMNVSTLELGDSALYLCASSLGIGRDNEKLFFGSGTQLSVL.

For the CDR3, the DNA is TGTGCCAGCAGCCTTGGACAGTACTATGGCTACACCTTC. It is translated as CASSLGQYYGYTF. The rearrangement links TRBV11-2 to TRBJ1-2, with a tentative D call TRBD1 (6 bases). Germline CDR1 SGHAT, CDR2 FQNNGV. The ends were cut back, 5 bases at V and 3 bases at J, with 10 bases in the middle. This CDR3 contains 13 residues.

This chain connects TRBV30 to TRBJ1-2; D is unresolved. CDR1 is GTSNPN and CDR2 is SVGIG in the germline V gene (reference sequence). Deletions cut 1 base from V and 2 bases from J, with 8 bases between. The CDR3 consists of 13 residues. CDR3 in amino acids: CAWSGEYNYGYTF. CDR3 bases: TGTGCCTGGAGTGGGGAATACAACTATGGCTACACCTTC.

As DNA, the CDR3 is TGTGCCAGCAGCTTAGGATGGGGTGACGAGCAGTACTTC. This codes for CASSLGWGDEQYF. J is TRBJ2-7 and V is TRBV7-9; D unresolved. Between the trimmed V and J ends, which lost 1 base and 5 bases, there was a span of 9 bases. The CDR3 loop spans 13 amino acids. CDR1 SEHNR and CDR2 FQNEAQ come from the germline V gene (reference sequence).

The V call is TRBV9, the J call TRBJ2-1, with 10 nucleotides matching TRBD1. Looked up from germline, CDR1 is SGDLS and CDR2 is YYNGEE. The junction had 5 bases not matched to a gene; V was cut back by 0 bases and J by 2 bases. The CDR3 loop spans 17 amino acids. CDR3 DNA sequence: TGTGCCAGCAGCGTAGGACCGGGACAGGGGCCCTACAATGAGCAGTTCTTC. Protein sequence: CASSVGPGQGPYNEQFF. Combining the CDR3 with reference TRBV9 and TRBJ2-1 gives the whole variable domain DSGVTQTPKHLITATGQRVTLRCSPRSGDLSVYWYQQSLDQGLQFLIQYYNGEERAKGNILERFSAQQFPDLHSELNLSSLELGDSALYFCASSVGPGQGPYNEQFFGPGTRLTVL.

On this clone itself: A junction boundary mismatches the germline segment, possibly from a read error. The gene calls are TRBV6-1 and TRBJ2-7; possibly TRBD1 for D (6 bases). The CDR3 contains 13 residues. Germline assignment: CDR1 MNHNS and CDR2 SASEGT. CDR3 protein: CASSPDSAYVQYF. The CDR3 DNA follows: TGTGCCAGCAGCCCGGACAGCGCCTACGTGCAGTACTTC.

The rearrangement joins TRBV18 to TRBJ1-1; 9 nucleotides line up with TRBD1. Germline lookup yields CDR1 KGHSH and CDR2 LQKENI. The CDR3 is made up of 15 amino acids. V was clipped by 3 bases and J by 11 bases; unmatched bases: 13. CDR3 loop: CASSPGQGVSEMAFF. The CDR3 nucleotides read TGTGCCAGCTCACCGGGACAGGGAGTCAGTGAAATGGCTTTCTTT.

Concerning this clone itself: This sample includes further DNA sequences coding for the same CDR3. This chain joins TRBV6-1 and TRBJ2-2; D may be TRBD2 (6 bases). The CDR3 covers 13 residues. Germline values: CDR1 MNHNS, CDR2 SASEGT. V lost 3 bases and J 5 bases, leaving 7 bases between the germline ends. The CDR3 reads CASSEEGTGELFF. CDR3 sequence (DNA): TGTGCCAGCAGTGAGGAGGGGACCGGGGAGCTGTTTTTT.

The rearrangement uses TRBV9 and TRBJ1-6, with TRBD1 identical over 8 bases. This CDR3 is built from 16 residues. Per germline, CDR1 SGDLS and CDR2 YYNGEE. With V trimmed by 4 bases and J by 8 bases, 11 bases remained unmatched. The CDR3 loop is CASSPGGGGSDSPLHF. The CDR3, as DNA: TGTGCCAGCAGCCCAGGGGGCGGAGGATCAGATTCACCCCTCCACTTT.

The V gene is TRBV5-6, the J gene TRBJ2-3, with 13 bases aligning to TRBD2. The CDR3 has 17 amino acids. Looked up from germline, CDR1 is SGHDT and CDR2 is YYEEEE. V gave up 4 bases and J gave up 1 base; unmatched junction bases: 6. This chain's CDR3 is CASSRTGTSGGTDTQYF. CDR3 nucleotides: TGTGCCAGCAGCCGTACCGGGACTAGCGGGGGCACAGATACGCAGTATTTT.